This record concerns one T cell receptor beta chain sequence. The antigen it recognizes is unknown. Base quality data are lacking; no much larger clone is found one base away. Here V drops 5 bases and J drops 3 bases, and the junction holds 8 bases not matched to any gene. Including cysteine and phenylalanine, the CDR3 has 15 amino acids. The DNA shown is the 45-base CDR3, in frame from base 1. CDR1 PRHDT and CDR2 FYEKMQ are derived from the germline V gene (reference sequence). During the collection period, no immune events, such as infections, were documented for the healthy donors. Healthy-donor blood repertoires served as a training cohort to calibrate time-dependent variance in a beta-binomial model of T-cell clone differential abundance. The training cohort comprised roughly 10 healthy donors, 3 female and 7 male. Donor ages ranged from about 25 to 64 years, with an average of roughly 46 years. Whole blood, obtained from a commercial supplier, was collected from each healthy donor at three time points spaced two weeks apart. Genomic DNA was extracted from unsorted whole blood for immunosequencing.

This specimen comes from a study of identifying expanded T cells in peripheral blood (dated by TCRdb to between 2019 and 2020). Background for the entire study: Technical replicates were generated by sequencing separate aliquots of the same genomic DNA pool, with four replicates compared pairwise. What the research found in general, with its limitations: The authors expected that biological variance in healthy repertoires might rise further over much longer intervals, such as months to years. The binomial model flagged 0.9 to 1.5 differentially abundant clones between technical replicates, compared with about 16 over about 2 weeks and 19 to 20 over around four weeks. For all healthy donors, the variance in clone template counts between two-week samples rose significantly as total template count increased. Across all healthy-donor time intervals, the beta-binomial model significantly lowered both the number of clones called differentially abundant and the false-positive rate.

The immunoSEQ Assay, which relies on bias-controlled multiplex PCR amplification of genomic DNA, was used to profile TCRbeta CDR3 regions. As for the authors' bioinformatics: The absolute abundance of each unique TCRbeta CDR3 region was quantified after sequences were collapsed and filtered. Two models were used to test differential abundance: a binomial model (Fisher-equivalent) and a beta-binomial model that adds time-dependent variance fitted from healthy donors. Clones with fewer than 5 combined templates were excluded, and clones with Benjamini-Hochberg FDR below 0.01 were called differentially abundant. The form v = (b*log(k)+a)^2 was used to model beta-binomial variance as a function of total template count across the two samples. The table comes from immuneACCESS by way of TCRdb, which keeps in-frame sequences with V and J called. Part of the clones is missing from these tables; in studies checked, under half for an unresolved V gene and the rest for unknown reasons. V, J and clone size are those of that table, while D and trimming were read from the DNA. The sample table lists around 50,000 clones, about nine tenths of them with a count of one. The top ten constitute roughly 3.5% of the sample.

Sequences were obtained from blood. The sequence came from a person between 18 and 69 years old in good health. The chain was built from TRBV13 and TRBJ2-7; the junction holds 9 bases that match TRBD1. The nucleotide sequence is TGTGCCAGCAGCCCGACGGGACAGGGAGGCTACGAGCAGTACTTC. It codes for CASSPTGQGGYEQYF.